This is a list of T cell receptor beta chains from one sample in a study of CXCR3-negative and CXCR3-positive naive CD8 T cells. TCRdb re-called the 5' RACE reads and shows each CDR3 protein once, DNA omitted. With approximately 52,000 distinct CDR3 sequences in the sample, the ten largest clones hold approximately 15%. Sequencing was performed on memory CD8+ T cells from blood. These receptors came from a human donor in good health. Some clones in this sample may be carry-over from other donors' samples. Both conserved end residues are part of each CDR3. Some rows mark clone size as missing; the rest say once, few, many or name a class of expanded clone.

abundance	v_gene	j_gene	CDR3aa
-	TRBV28	TRBJ1-6	CASWGGERPPLHF
-	TRBV25-1	TRBJ2-5	CASSDLYQETQYF
-	TRBV3-1	TRBJ2-1	CASSQDLQGPFGEQFF
-	TRBV6-2/TRBV6-3	TRBJ2-7	CASSYVPSGTYEQYF
-	TRBV28	TRBJ2-7	CASRLSGSLSTYEQYF
-	TRBV29-1	TRBJ1-5	CSVKQGFDQPQHF
medium-sized	TRBV28	TRBJ1-6	CASSQPPDTVGPLHF
-	TRBV20-1	TRBJ1-2	CSARILGQGATPGYTF
-	TRBV5-1	TRBJ2-1	CASRSSYNEQFF
-	TRBV29-1	TRBJ2-2	CSVPTAEKNTGELFF
-	TRBV7-9	TRBJ1-1	CASSFFEQGARAFF
-	TRBV20-1	TRBJ2-7	CSARGRDSFSYEQYF
medium-sized	TRBV29-1	TRBJ2-3	CSANEYLSTDTQYF
-	TRBV12-3/TRBV12-4	TRBJ1-1	CASSFRHGQRDTEAFF
-	TRBV5-1	TRBJ1-1	CASTLGAGTEAFF
-	TRBV6-6	TRBJ2-5	CASFSLLAGSETQYF
-	TRBV29-1	TRBJ2-5	CSVEPGAPQETQYF
-	TRBV12-3/TRBV12-4	TRBJ2-7	CASSNGPSYEQYF
-	TRBV6-2/TRBV6-3	TRBJ2-5	CASSPTGSRETQYF
-	TRBV5-6	TRBJ1-1	CASSPGAGLNTEAFF
-	TRBV25-1	TRBJ1-1	CATLRGSEAFF
-	TRBV6-5	TRBJ1-4	CASSYSSRGHEKLFF
-	TRBV20-1	TRBJ2-1	CSARGALALHNEQFF
-	TRBV12-3/TRBV12-4	TRBJ2-7	CASSLERGRNYEQYF
-	TRBV28	TRBJ1-5	CASSPRPGGVNQPQHF
-	TRBV13	TRBJ1-1	CASSQMQGGPFTEAFF
-	TRBV20-1	TRBJ1-5	CSAKIPGQPSQPQHF
-	TRBV11-3	TRBJ1-1	CASSLEAHTEAFF
-	TRBV20-1	TRBJ1-1	CSAIDYTEAFF
-	TRBV25-1	TRBJ2-1	CASSDPGWDNEQFF
-	TRBV2	TRBJ2-7	CASSERASGSSYEQYF
-	TRBV12-3/TRBV12-4	TRBJ2-3	CASSITETFTDTQYF
-	TRBV15	TRBJ2-7	CATSRESTGPYEQYF
-	TRBV7-9	TRBJ1-2	CASSLGGPNYGYTF
-	TRBV4-2	TRBJ2-1	CASSLEGYNEQFF
medium-sized	TRBV6-1	TRBJ2-1	CASSTGTEAYNEQFF
-	TRBV29-1	TRBJ2-2	CSVALASGPRAGELFF
-	TRBV20-1	TRBJ2-7	CSARERFEQYF
-	TRBV7-2	TRBJ2-1	CASSSVPLNEQFF
-	TRBV29-1	TRBJ2-7	CSVEERPYEQYF
-	TRBV5-1	TRBJ2-1	CASSLYSNEQFF
-	TRBV2	TRBJ1-2	CASSDQDIIVNYGYTF
-	TRBV28	TRBJ2-7	CASRDGRGREQYF
-	TRBV14	TRBJ1-2	CASSQNGKGSANYGYTF
-	TRBV29-1	TRBJ2-1	CSAIGGGSYNEQFF
-	TRBV20-1	TRBJ2-7	CSARDKDGSYEQYF
-	TRBV28	TRBJ1-5	CASSELRDRANQPQHF
-	TRBV7-9	TRBJ2-7	CASSSEASGRSYEQYF
-	TRBV28	TRBJ2-5	CASSGPDRVPETQYF
-	TRBV6-4	TRBJ2-3	CASSEAGGGESGLSDTQYF
-	TRBV28	TRBJ1-2	CASSLGGRWLQGGYGYTF